This is a list of T cell receptor beta chains from one sample in a study of shared clonotypes between healthy human individuals. The data were produced by immunoSEQ multiplex PCR, yet TCRdb's version contains in-frame clones alone and is incomplete. Here the sample spans about 680,000 clones, about 90% being singletons. The sequencing sample was made of naive CD8+ T cells sorted from blood. These receptors came from a young man in good health. The CDR3 runs from the conserved cysteine through the conserved F or W. A D gene is named only where the DNA matches it firmly. Clone size is stated in some rows and not others, as once, few, many or a class when expanded.

abundance: -; v_gene: TRBV27; j_gene: TRBJ2-7; d_gene: -; CDR3nt: TGTGCCAGCAGTTTCTCGGGAACCTACGAGCAGTACTTC; CDR3aa: CASSFSGTYEQYF
abundance: -; v_gene: TRBV9; j_gene: TRBJ2-1; d_gene: -; CDR3nt: TGTGCCAGCAGCCCTAACAATGAGCAGTTCTTC; CDR3aa: CASSPNNEQFF
abundance: few; v_gene: TRBV11-2; j_gene: TRBJ2-1; d_gene: TRBD2; CDR3nt: TGTGCCAGCAGCTTAGGCGGACTAGCACAGGAGCAGTTCTTC; CDR3aa: CASSLGGLAQEQFF
abundance: -; v_gene: TRBV11-2; j_gene: TRBJ1-1; d_gene: -; CDR3nt: TGTGCCAGCAGCTTAGGGCTGGGGGGAGCTTTCTTT; CDR3aa: CASSLGLGGAFF
abundance: -; v_gene: TRBV13; j_gene: TRBJ1-1; d_gene: -; CDR3nt: TGTGCCAGCAGCTTGGTGGGGACCGCTGAAGCTTTCTTT; CDR3aa: CASSLVGTAEAFF
abundance: -; v_gene: TRBV9; j_gene: TRBJ1-1; d_gene: -; CDR3nt: TGTGCCAGCAGCCCCCGGTTCTTT; CDR3aa: CASSPRFF
abundance: -; v_gene: TRBV5-4; j_gene: TRBJ2-7; d_gene: -; CDR3nt: TGTGCCAGCAGCCAGTTTTCGGGGGAGCAGTACTTC; CDR3aa: CASSQFSGEQYF
abundance: -; v_gene: TRBV5-1; j_gene: TRBJ2-1; d_gene: -; CDR3nt: TGCGCCAGCAGCTTGGTGTTAGCAAACAATGAGCAGTTCTTC; CDR3aa: CASSLVLANNEQFF
abundance: -; v_gene: TRBV6-1; j_gene: TRBJ2-1; d_gene: TRBD2; CDR3nt: TGTGCCAGCAGTGAAGCGAGACTAGCGGGAGGGCCGGATGAGCAGTTCTTC; CDR3aa: CASSEARLAGGPDEQFF
abundance: -; v_gene: TRBV7-2; j_gene: TRBJ2-7; d_gene: -; CDR3nt: TGTGCCAGCACCCCCGTCCCCGGGGGCAACTACGAGCAGTACTTC; CDR3aa: CASTPVPGGNYEQYF
abundance: -; v_gene: TRBV29-1; j_gene: TRBJ2-7; d_gene: -; CDR3nt: TGCAGCGTTGAGGGACAAGCCTACGAGCAGTACTTC; CDR3aa: CSVEGQAYEQYF
abundance: -; v_gene: TRBV5-4; j_gene: TRBJ2-3; d_gene: -; CDR3nt: TGTGCCAGCAGCAACACAGATACGCAGTATTTT; CDR3aa: CASSNTDTQYF
abundance: -; v_gene: TRBV7-9; j_gene: TRBJ2-1; d_gene: TRBD2; CDR3nt: TGTGCCAGCAGCTCGGGGACTAGCGGGATCGATGAGCAGTTCTTC; CDR3aa: CASSSGTSGIDEQFF
abundance: -; v_gene: TRBV7-9; j_gene: TRBJ2-2; d_gene: TRBD2; CDR3nt: TGTGCCAGCAGCCCCGATAGCGGGGGGAACACCGGGGAGCTGTTTTTT; CDR3aa: CASSPDSGGNTGELFF
abundance: -; v_gene: TRBV27; j_gene: TRBJ1-2; d_gene: TRBD1; CDR3nt: TGTGCCAGCAATCCTTTGACAGGGGGACGGGGCGGCTACACCTTC; CDR3aa: CASNPLTGGRGGYTF
abundance: -; v_gene: TRBV27; j_gene: TRBJ2-1; d_gene: TRBD2; CDR3nt: TGTGCCAGCAGGGAAGGACTAGCGGGAGTCCCGAATGAGCAGTTCTTC; CDR3aa: CASREGLAGVPNEQFF
abundance: once; v_gene: TRBV7-9; j_gene: TRBJ1-1; d_gene: -; CDR3nt: TGTGCCAGCACTCCGAGGGCAGGCCAGGGAGCTTTCTTT; CDR3aa: CASTPRAGQGAFF
abundance: -; v_gene: TRBV27; j_gene: TRBJ1-2; d_gene: TRBD1; CDR3nt: TGTGCCAGCAGTTTCGCACAGGGGGCATTGGATGGCTACACCTTC; CDR3aa: CASSFAQGALDGYTF
abundance: -; v_gene: TRBV19; j_gene: TRBJ2-2; d_gene: TRBD2; CDR3nt: TGTGCCAGTAGTAAGAAGCTGGTCTGGCTAGCGGGAGTGCGTACCGGGGAGCTGTTTTTT; CDR3aa: CASSKKLVWLAGVRTGELFF
abundance: -; v_gene: TRBV7-2; j_gene: TRBJ2-2; d_gene: -; CDR3nt: TGTGCCAGCAGCTTAGAAGGGACTCAGAACACCGGGGAGCTGTTTTTT; CDR3aa: CASSLEGTQNTGELFF
abundance: -; v_gene: TRBV6-1; j_gene: TRBJ2-2; d_gene: -; CDR3nt: TGTGCCAGCAGGGATACAGGGACGGGCACCGGGGAGCTGTTTTTT; CDR3aa: CASRDTGTGTGELFF
abundance: few; v_gene: TRBV7-9; j_gene: TRBJ2-2; d_gene: -; CDR3nt: TGTGCCAGCAGTTCAAGCAGCACCGGGGAGCTGTTTTTT; CDR3aa: CASSSSSTGELFF